The entry below gives a single T cell receptor beta chain sequence along with its context. Its specificity is unknown. The sample belongs to a study of tumor-infiltrating lymphocytes in primary liver carcinoma. Study results and caveats: Researchers found tumor-adjacent and tumor-blood pairs overlapped less than tumor region pairs. It was observed that only about 8-25% of the top clones appeared in every one of the five tumor regions.

A primer matching the constant region was used to make TCR beta cDNA from 500 to 600 ng of total RNA. Three nested multiplex PCR rounds, a slightly modified ARM-PCR method, built the TCR beta libraries. TRBV1-TRBV30 forward and Cbeta reverse primers drove the first two roughly 9-cycle rounds. TCRdb processed the multiplex PCR reads anew with MiXCR; each CDR3 protein has one entry. The table has about 190,000 distinct CDR3 sequences, just under 85% seen once. CDR3 size: 17 residues. Germline CDR1 is MNHEY and CDR2 is SVGEGT. V dropped 6 bases and J dropped 8; count of bases not matched to a gene: 18. Between roughly 20 and 33 mg of unsorted bulk tissue served as the source from which RNA and DNA were co-extracted. All of the tumor samples contained over 75% viable tumor cells.

The TCR was taken from a middle-aged man with primary liver carcinoma and hepatitis B virus infection. The V call is TRBV6-2 or TRBV6-3, the J call TRBJ2-5; TRBD2 aligns across 10 bases. The specimen was tumor tissue from primary liver carcinoma. CDR3 nucleotide sequence: TGTGCCAGCAGCGAAAGGATTAGCGGGAGGATCGAAATAACCCAGTACTTC. Protein sequence: CASSERISGRIEITQYF.